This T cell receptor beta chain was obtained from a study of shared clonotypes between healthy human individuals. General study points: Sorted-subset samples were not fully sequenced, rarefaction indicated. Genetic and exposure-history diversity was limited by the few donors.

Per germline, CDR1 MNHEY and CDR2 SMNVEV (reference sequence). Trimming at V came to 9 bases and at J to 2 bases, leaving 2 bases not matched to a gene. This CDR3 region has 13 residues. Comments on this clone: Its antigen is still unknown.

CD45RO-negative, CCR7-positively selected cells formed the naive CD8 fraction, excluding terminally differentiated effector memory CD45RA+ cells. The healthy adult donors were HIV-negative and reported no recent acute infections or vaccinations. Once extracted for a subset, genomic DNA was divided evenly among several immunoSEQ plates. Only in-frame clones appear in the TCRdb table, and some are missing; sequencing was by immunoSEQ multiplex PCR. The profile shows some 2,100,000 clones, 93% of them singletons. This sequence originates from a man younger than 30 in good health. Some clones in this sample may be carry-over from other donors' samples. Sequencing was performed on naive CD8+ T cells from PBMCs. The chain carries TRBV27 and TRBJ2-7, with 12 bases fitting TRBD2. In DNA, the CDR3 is TGTGCCAGAACTAGCGGGAGGACCTACGAGCAGTACTTC. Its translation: CARTSGRTYEQYF.